The source of this TCR beta chain is a study of beta chain features in type 1 diabetes. Trimming removed 1 base at V and 9 bases at J, with 13 bases between. The CDR3 is 13 amino acids. CDR1 is SGHTA and CDR2 is FQGNSA in the germline V gene. In this sample, this clone turned up a few times. Its cognate antigen is unknown. The authors took one heparinised blood draw, averaging around 120 mL, from each donor. CD4+ cells of the naive, central memory, regulatory and stem cell-like memory types were sorted via CD45RO/CCR7/CD25/CD127/CD95/CD27. Each population that was sorted was more than 98% pure. The whole isolated RNA underwent reverse transcription, so sequencing captured expressed TCRB transcripts. Only in-frame clones appear in the TCRdb table, and some are missing; sequencing was by immunoSEQ multiplex PCR. The sample contains about 640,000 clones, around 12% of which appear only once. Study-wide findings and caveats: TCRB CDR3s from Type 1 diabetes patients were moderately but significantly shorter in all four CD4+ subsets. For TCRB rearrangement, an influence of HLA type remained unresolved here.

Material for sequencing was naive CD4+ T cells from blood. The chain carries TRBV7-2 and TRBJ2-7, with D uncertain. The sequence was collected from a man aged 25-45 years with type 1 diabetes. Here the CDR3 DNA reads TGTGCCAGCAGCTTAGTCGAGTTACGAAGGCAGTACTTC. Protein product: CASSLVELRRQYF.